Presented here are 26 T cell receptor beta chains from one specimen sequenced in a study of blood T cell repertoires in COVID-19. Data came from immunoSEQ multiplex PCR; TCRdb stores just in-frame clones and leaves some out. The sample includes approximately 110,000 clones, 75% to 90% seen only once; the top ten take around 4.5%. Sequencing was done on a sample of peripheral blood. These receptor sequences come from a woman between 45 and 60 years old with acute or convalescent COVID-19.

V is TRBV2 and J is TRBJ2-1; 13 nucleotides agree with TRBD2. The CDR3 sequence is 15 residues long. Germline assignment: CDR1 SNHLY and CDR2 FYNNEI. V shed 7 bases and J 4 bases; nucleotides not matched to a gene: 4. In DNA form, the CDR3 reads TGTGCCAGCACTCAACTAGCGGGAGGGTACAATGAGCAGTTCTTC. This encodes CASTQLAGGYNEQFF.

V usage is TRBV27 and J usage is TRBJ1-2; 7 bases match TRBD1. CDR1 and CDR2 (germline): MNHEY, SMNVEV (reference sequence). The CDR3 totals 13 residues. The junction had 0 bases not matched to a gene; V was cut back by 3 bases and J by 2 bases. In DNA, the CDR3 is TGTGCCAGCAGTTTGGGACAGAACTATGGCTACACCTTC. Its translation is CASSLGQNYGYTF.

The chain carries TRBV19 and TRBJ2-4; 8 bases match TRBD1. This CDR3 is 14 amino acids long. The germline CDR1 and CDR2 sequences are LNHDA and SQIVND (reference sequence). J gave up 7 bases and V 5 bases, and 7 bases lay outside the gene matches. CDR3 DNA sequence: TGTGCCAGTAGTCCGGACAGGGACTCGAACATTCAGTACTTC. The encoded protein is CASSPDRDSNIQYF.

The gene calls are TRBV25-1 and TRBJ2-5, with 9 bases that match TRBD2. Trimming removed 4 bases from V and 1 base from J; junction bases left unmatched: 1. The CDR3 has 14 residues. Germline V gene data show CDR1 as MGHDK and CDR2 as SYGVNS. The CDR3 DNA is TGTGCCAGCAGTGGACTAGCGGTCCAAGAGACCCAGTACTTC. It codes for CASSGLAVQETQYF. The variable domain in full, completed from reference TRBV25-1 and TRBJ2-5, reads EADIYQTPRYLVIGTGKKITLECSQTMGHDKMYWYQQDPGMELHLIHYSYGVNSTEKGDLSSESTVSRIRTEHFPLTLESARPSHTSQYLCASSGLAVQETQYFGPGTRLLVL.

This clone was counted a single time. The J gene is TRBJ1-3, the V gene TRBV28, with 9 nucleotides matching TRBD1. CDR1 and CDR2 from the germline V gene are MDHEN and SYDVKM. V was clipped by 5 bases and J by 4 bases; unmatched bases: 6. The CDR3 covers 15 residues. The DNA of the CDR3 is TGTGCCAGCAGTAAGACAGGGGGGACAGGAAACACCATATATTTT. This encodes CASSKTGGTGNTIYF.

This chain links TRBV5-4 with TRBJ1-2; no definite D call. The CDR3 runs 15 residues. V was clipped by 1 base and J by 4 bases, with 14 bases between them. Germline CDR1 is SGHNT and CDR2 is YYREEE (reference sequence). The CDR3, as DNA: TGTGCCAGCAGCTTGTCCCCGACAAGTGTCTATGGCTACACCTTC. Translated: CASSLSPTSVYGYTF.

The genes are TRBV30 and TRBJ1-6; no clear D gene. V was pared by 4 bases and J by 7 bases, with 20 bases between. CDR3 length equals 16 residues. Germline values: CDR1 GTSNPN, CDR2 SVGIG (reference sequence). CDR3 nucleotide sequence: TGTGCCTGGACCCAGGACTCTCCCTCGGGGAATTCACCCCTCCACTTT. Translation gives CAWTQDSPSGNSPLHF.

This chain connects TRBV5-1 to TRBJ1-2; perhaps TRBD1 as D (5 bases). The V gene lost 6 bases and the J gene lost 2 bases, with 14 bases spanning the gap. In germline, CDR1 is SGHRS, CDR2 YFSETQ. The CDR3 spans 14 residues. The DNA for the CDR3 is TGCGCCAGCAAACAGGACCACTTAAACTATGGCTACACCTTC. This gives the protein CASKQDHLNYGYTF.

V is TRBV30 and J is TRBJ2-1; D remains unclear. The CDR3 is made up of 11 amino acids. Germline V gene lookup returns CDR1 GTSNPN and CDR2 SVGIG (reference sequence). Trimming took off 4 bases at V and 5 bases at J, with 6 bases between the two ends. CDR3 DNA: TGTGCCTGGACAGAAAACAATGAGCAGTTCTTC. It yields the protein CAWTENNEQFF. Looking up the rest from reference TRBV30 and TRBJ2-1 gives the full variable domain: SQTIHQWPATLVQPVGSPLSLECTVEGTSNPNLYWYRQAAGRGLQLLFYSVGIGQISSEVPQNLSASRPQDRQFILSSKKLLLSDSGFYLCAWTENNEQFFGPGTRLTVL.

In its sample, this clone was seen a few times. The V and J genes are TRBV7-8 and TRBJ1-1, with D possibly TRBD1 on 6 matching bases. Germline values: CDR1 SGHVS, CDR2 FQNEAQ. This CDR3 spans 14 amino acids. V lost 5 bases and J lost 0, with 10 bases in between. This chain's CDR3 is CASSTGQLNTEAFF. The CDR3 bases are TGTGCCAGCAGCACAGGACAGTTGAACACTGAAGCTTTCTTT.

V is TRBV12-3 or TRBV12-4 and J is TRBJ1-1, with D unresolved. The CDR3 loop spans 13 amino acids. V gave up 0 bases and J gave up 1 base, with 3 bases separating them. The CDR3 sequence: CASSLAQNTEAFF. The CDR3 bases are TGTGCCAGCAGTTTAGCCCAGAACACTGAAGCTTTCTTT.

V usage is TRBV6-5 and J usage is TRBJ2-5, with D perhaps TRBD1 (6 bases). The CDR3 is made up of 12 amino acids. Trimming pared 7 bases from V and 9 bases from J, leaving 15 bases between. CDR1 is MNHEY and CDR2 is SVGAGI in the germline V gene. CDR3 DNA: TGTGCCAGCACCGAGGGGGTGGGGGCCCAGTACTTC. It codes for CASTEGVGAQYF.

The chain employs TRBV3-1 (or the pseudogene TRBV3-2) and TRBJ2-1, with 13 bases matching TRBD2. CDR1 and CDR2 from the germline V gene are LGHDT and YNNKEL (reference sequence). The V segment lost 8 bases and the J segment 6 bases; nucleotides outside the gene matches: 1. This CDR3 comprises 13 residues. The chain's CDR3 is CASGTSGTNEQFF. Here the CDR3 DNA reads TGTGCCAGCGGGACTAGCGGGACCAATGAGCAGTTCTTC.

V and J are TRBV19 and TRBJ2-2, with TRBD1 matching 7 bases. Germline assignment: CDR1 LNHDA and CDR2 SQIVND (reference sequence). This CDR3 spans 14 amino acids. The CDR3 bases are TGTGTCGCCAGGGAGACAGGGAGATCCGGGGAGCTGTTTTTT. This translates into CVARETGRSGELFF.

The chain has TRBV6-5 and TRBJ2-7, with a weak D call TRBD2 (5 bases). Germline-derived CDR1 and CDR2 are MNHEY and SVGAGI. CDR3 size: 15 residues. V lost 0 bases to trimming and J lost 0 bases, with 9 bases between them. The CDR3 protein is CASSYSDSPSYEQYF. The CDR3 DNA follows: TGTGCCAGCAGTTACTCGGACTCTCCCTCCTACGAGCAGTACTTC.

This clone was counted a single time. This chain connects TRBV14 to TRBJ2-4; D is undetermined. V lost 1 base to trimming and J lost 5 bases, with 6 bases between them. There are 13 residues in the CDR3. Per the germline V gene, CDR1 is SGHDN and CDR2 is FVKESK. CDR3 sequence (DNA): TGTGCCAGCAGCCAAGTGTCAGAAAACATTCAGTACTTC. Translated: CASSQVSENIQYF.

The CDR3 DNA is TGTGCCAGTAGTCCGCCGAGACAGGAATCATGGGAGGAGACCCAGTACTTC. Translation: CASSPPRQESWEETQYF. The chain recombines TRBV19 with TRBJ2-5, with D possibly matching TRBD1 (6 bases). CDR1 is LNHDA, CDR2 SQIVND, per germline (reference sequence). V lost 5 bases, J lost 5 bases, and 24 bases lay in between. The CDR3 is 17 amino acids.

This chain joins TRBV2 and TRBJ1-6, with a possible D match to TRBD1 (5 bases). The germline gives CDR1 SNHLY, CDR2 FYNNEI. With 8 bases removed from V and 7 bases from J, the gap between germline ends came to 9 bases. This CDR3 spans 12 amino acids. The CDR3 bases are TGTGCCAGCCGGACACCCAATTCACCCCTCCACTTT. It codes for CASRTPNSPLHF.

A note on this clone: Other DNA sequences within the sample encode an identical CDR3. The chain joins TRBV5-1 to TRBJ1-2; D is possibly TRBD1 (5 bases). Per the germline V gene, CDR1 is SGHRS and CDR2 is YFSETQ. The V end lost 4 bases, the J end lost 1 base, and 8 bases lay between the germline ends. The CDR3 is 13 residues long. CDR3 sequence: CASSSGGNYGYTF. The CDR3 region has the DNA TGCGCCAGCAGCAGCGGGGGTAACTATGGCTACACCTTC.

The chain employs TRBV5-1 and TRBJ2-5; 7 nucleotides line up with TRBD2. Trimming removed 0 bases from V and 5 bases from J; junction bases left unmatched: 1. The CDR3 is made up of 13 amino acids. Germline values: CDR1 SGHRS, CDR2 YFSETQ. The CDR3 nucleotides are TGCGCCAGCAGCTTGGACGGGAGGGAGACCCAGTACTTC. Its protein product is CASSLDGRETQYF.

V is TRBV7-6 and J is TRBJ1-2; 9 positions agree with TRBD1. V shed 1 base, J shed 5 bases, and the junction held 5 bases outside the gene matches. The V gene's germline CDR1 is SGHVS and CDR2 FNYEAQ. CDR3 length: 15 residues. CDR3 DNA sequence: TGTGCCAGCAGCTTAGGACAGGGGGTACGATATGGCTACACCTTC. This codes for CASSLGQGVRYGYTF.

This chain connects TRBV7-3 to TRBJ1-3, with a weak D call TRBD1 (5 bases). CDR3 length equals 12 residues. V was pared by 8 bases and J by 1 base, with 6 bases between. Germline lookup yields CDR1 SGHTA and CDR2 FQGTGA. This CDR3 is CASQGSGNTIYF. As DNA, the CDR3 is TGTGCCAGCCAGGGTTCTGGAAACACCATATATTTT.

The rearrangement uses TRBV12-3 or TRBV12-4 and TRBJ2-1; D uncertain. This CDR3 has 13 residues. The V end was cut by 6 bases, the J end by 2 bases, with 8 bases between. CDR3 DNA: TGTGCCAGCAGCCTATTTACCTACAATGAGCAGTTCTTC. Protein: CASSLFTYNEQFF.

CDR3 DNA sequence: TGTGCCAGCAGCTCTCCGACAGGGGGCAACACTGAAGCTTTCTTT. It specifies CASSSPTGGNTEAFF. The chain carries TRBV7-3 and TRBJ1-1; 10 nucleotides match TRBD1. The ends lost 4 bases at V and 2 bases at J; junction bases unmatched: 4. There are 15 residues in the CDR3. Germline V CDR1 and CDR2: SGHTA, FQGTGA.

The V gene is TRBV30, the J gene TRBJ1-3, with D uncertain. Germline CDR1 and CDR2: GTSNPN and SVGIG (reference sequence). The CDR3 contains 14 residues. Trimming shortened V by 6 bases and J by 0 bases, and 12 bases separated the two germline ends. The CDR3 DNA is TGTGCCTGTACTACTCCTTACTCTGGAAACACCATATATTTT. Protein: CACTTPYSGNTIYF.

V gene TRBV6-1 combines with J gene TRBJ1-2; D is uncertain. Deletions cut 3 bases from V and 8 bases from J, with 10 bases between. This CDR3 has 12 amino acids. The V gene's germline CDR1 is MNHNS and CDR2 SASEGT. CDR3 in amino acids: CASSDTGYGYTF. In DNA form, the CDR3 reads TGTGCCAGCAGTGATACGGGATACGGCTACACCTTC.